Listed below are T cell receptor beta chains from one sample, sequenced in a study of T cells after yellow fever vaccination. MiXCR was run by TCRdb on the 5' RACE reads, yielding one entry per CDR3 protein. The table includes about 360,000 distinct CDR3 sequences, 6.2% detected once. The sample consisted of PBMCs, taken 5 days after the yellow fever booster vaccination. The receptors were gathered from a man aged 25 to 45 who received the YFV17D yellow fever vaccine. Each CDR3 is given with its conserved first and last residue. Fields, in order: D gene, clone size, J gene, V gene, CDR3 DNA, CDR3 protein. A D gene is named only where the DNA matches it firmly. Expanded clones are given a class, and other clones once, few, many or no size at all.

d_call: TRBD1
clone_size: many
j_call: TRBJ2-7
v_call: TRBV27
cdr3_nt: TGTGCCAGCAGTTCTCAAACTCCGGGACAGGGGGTCTACGAGCAGTACTTC
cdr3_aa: CASSSQTPGQGVYEQYF

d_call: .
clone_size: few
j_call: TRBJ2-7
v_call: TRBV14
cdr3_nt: TGTGCCAGCAGCCAAGCTGCAGGGGCCGAGCAGTACTTC
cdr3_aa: CASSQAAGAEQYF

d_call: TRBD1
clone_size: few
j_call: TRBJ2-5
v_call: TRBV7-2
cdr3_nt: TGTGCCAGCAGCGCCAACAGGGGGTGGGGAGAGACCCAGTACTTC
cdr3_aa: CASSANRGWGETQYF

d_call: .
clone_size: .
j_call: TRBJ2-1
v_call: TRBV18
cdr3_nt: TGTGCCAGCTCACCTGCTGCTACTCAAGGCAATGAGCAGTTCTTC
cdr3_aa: CASSPAATQGNEQFF

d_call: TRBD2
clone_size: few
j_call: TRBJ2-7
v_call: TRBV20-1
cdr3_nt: TGCAGTGCTCCCGGACTAGCGGGAGGGCCTTCCCACGAGCAGTACTTC
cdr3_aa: CSAPGLAGGPSHEQYF

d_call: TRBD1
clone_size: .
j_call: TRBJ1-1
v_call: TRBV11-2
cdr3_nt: TGTGCCAGCAGCATATATCTCGTCGGGACAGGGGGCACTGAAGCTTTCTTT
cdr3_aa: CASSIYLVGTGGTEAFF

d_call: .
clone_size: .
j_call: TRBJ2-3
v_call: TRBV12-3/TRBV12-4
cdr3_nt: TGTGCCAGCAGGTCGGGGCTCATGGATACGCAGTATTTT
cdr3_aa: CASRSGLMDTQYF

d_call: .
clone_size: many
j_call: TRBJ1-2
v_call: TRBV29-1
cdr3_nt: TGCAGCGTTGCCAAAGAAGCAGGCTATGGCTACACCTTC
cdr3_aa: CSVAKEAGYGYTF

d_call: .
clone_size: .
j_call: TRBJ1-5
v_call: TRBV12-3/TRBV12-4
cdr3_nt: TGTGCCAGCAGTTTTTTTCCGAATGGCAATCAGCCCCAGCATTTT
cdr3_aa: CASSFFPNGNQPQHF

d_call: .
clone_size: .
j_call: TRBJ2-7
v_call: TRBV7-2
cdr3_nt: TGTGCCAGCAGCGTAGTATATGGCCACGAGCAGTACTTC
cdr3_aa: CASSVVYGHEQYF

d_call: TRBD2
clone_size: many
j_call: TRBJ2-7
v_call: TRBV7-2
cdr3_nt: TGTGCCAGCAGCTTAGTCCCTAGCGGGAGGCCCTCCGAGCAGTACTTC
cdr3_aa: CASSLVPSGRPSEQYF

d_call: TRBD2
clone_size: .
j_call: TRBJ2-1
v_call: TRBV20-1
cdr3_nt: TGCAGTGCCCGGACTAGCGGGAGCAATTGGGTTAATGAGCAGTTCTTC
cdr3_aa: CSARTSGSNWVNEQFF

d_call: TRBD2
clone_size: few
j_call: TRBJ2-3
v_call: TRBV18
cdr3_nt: TGTGCCAGCTCACCACCATTCCTAGCGGGAGTTAAGGATACGCAGTATTTT
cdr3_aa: CASSPPFLAGVKDTQYF

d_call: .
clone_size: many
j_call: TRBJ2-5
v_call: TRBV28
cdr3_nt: TGTGCCAGCAGTTTTGCAGGGGGGGAGACCCAGTACTTC
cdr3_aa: CASSFAGGETQYF

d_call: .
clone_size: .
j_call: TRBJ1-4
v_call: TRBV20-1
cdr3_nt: TGCAGTGCTAGAACGTTTGCAGCTAATGAAAAACTGTTTTTT
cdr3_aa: CSARTFAANEKLFF

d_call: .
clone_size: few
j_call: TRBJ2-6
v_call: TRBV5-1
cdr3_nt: TGCGCCAGCAGCTTGAGTACAGACTCTGGGGCCAACGTCCTGACTTTC
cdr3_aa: CASSLSTDSGANVLTF

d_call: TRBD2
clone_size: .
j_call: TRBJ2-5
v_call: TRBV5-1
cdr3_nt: TGCGCCAGCAGCCAGGGGACTAGCGCTAGTGGAAAGACCCAGTACTTC
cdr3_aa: CASSQGTSASGKTQYF

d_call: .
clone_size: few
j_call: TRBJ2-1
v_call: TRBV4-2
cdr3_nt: TGTGCCAGCAGCCAAGAATCGACTAGGGGGTCGTGGGAGCAGTTCTTC
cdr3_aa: CASSQESTRGSWEQFF

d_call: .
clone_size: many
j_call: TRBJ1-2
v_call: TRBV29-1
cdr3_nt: TGCAGCGTTGCTTCCAGGAGCTATGGCTACACCTTC
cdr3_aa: CSVASRSYGYTF

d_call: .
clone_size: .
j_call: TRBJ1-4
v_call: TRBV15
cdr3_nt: TGTGCCACCAGCAGAGATACCGTTTGGCGTGAAAAACTGTTTTTT
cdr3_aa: CATSRDTVWREKLFF

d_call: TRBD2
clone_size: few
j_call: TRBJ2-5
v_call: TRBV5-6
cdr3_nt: TGTGCCAGCAGCTTGGGAGAGGGAGGGAGCCAGTACTTC
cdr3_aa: CASSLGEGGSQYF